This passage covers 11 T cell receptor beta chains from one sample sequenced in a study of cytomegalovirus exposure and HLA in healthy donors (dated by TCRdb to 2017 to 2019). Library preparation used the immunoSEQ multiplex PCR assay. For the multiplex PCR, a mixture combining 60 forward primers for TCR Vbeta segments and 13 reverse primers for TCR Jbeta segments was used. Drawn from immuneACCESS, this table holds only the in-frame rearrangements with V and J called that TCRdb kept. Clones are partly lost; checked studies trace under half to an unresolved V gene and leave the rest unexplained. Recorded for this sample are approximately 200,000 clones; 82% of them occurred a single time. The ten largest clones represent 5.5% to 7.5% of the sample. The material sequenced was PBMCs. Every receptor here comes from a woman aged 45-65 years in good health and CMV-seropositive.

The gene calls are TRBV5-1 and TRBJ2-7, with D unresolved. CDR1 and CDR2 (germline): SGHRS, YFSETQ. The CDR3 sequence is 14 residues long. Trimming shortened V by 0 bases and J by 3 bases, and 10 bases separated the two germline ends. DNA for the CDR3: TGCGCCAGCAGCTTGGTTTCTACGGGCTACGAGCAGTACTTC. Translating it yields CASSLVSTGYEQYF.

The rearrangement joins TRBV28 to TRBJ1-2; maybe TRBD1 (5 bases). Trimming removed 6 bases from V and 4 bases from J, with 9 bases in between. The CDR3 is made up of 12 amino acids. Looked up from germline, CDR1 is MDHEN and CDR2 is SYDVKM. In nucleotides, the CDR3 is TGTGCCAGCAGCGACAGTCCCTATGGCTACACCTTC. This sequence encodes CASSDSPYGYTF.

The chain is built from TRBV29-1 and TRBJ2-1, with D possibly being TRBD2 (5 bases). The CDR3 extends over 14 amino acids. From germline, CDR1 is SQVTM and CDR2 ANQGSEA. Trimming removed 7 bases from V and 4 bases from J, with 17 bases in between. The CDR3 DNA is TGCAGCGCCCGGGCTGGGAGTTGGTACAATGAGCAGTTCTTC. Translated, it gives CSARAGSWYNEQFF.

The chain carries TRBV30 and TRBJ2-3; D perhaps matches TRBD2 (5 bases). Germline V gene lookup returns CDR1 GTSNPN and CDR2 SVGIG (reference sequence). CDR3 length: 14 amino acids. V gave up 4 bases and J gave up 1 base, with 12 bases separating them. The CDR3 nucleotides are TGTGCCTGGAAAGCGGCCGGAGGCACAGATACGCAGTATTTT. This gives the protein CAWKAAGGTDTQYF.

In this sample, this clone turned up a few times. No DNA is shown, since the ends of the CDR3 on it are uncertain; the CDR3 is the one TCRdb lists. The rearrangement links TRBV21-1 to TRBJ2-2; TRBD1, the table's D call, lacks a check against the DNA. TRBV21-1 is annotated as a pseudogene. With termini counted, the CDR3 has 16 amino acids. This CDR3 is CASSKAWGRGTGELFF.

This chain connects TRBV7-3 to TRBJ1-2; a weak D match, TRBD1 (6 bases). This CDR3 contains 13 residues. V was clipped by 5 bases and J by 5 bases, with 12 bases between them. From germline, CDR1 is SGHTA and CDR2 FQGTGA. CDR3 in amino acids: CASSPDRTYGYTF. The CDR3 DNA is TGTGCCAGCAGCCCCGACAGGACTTATGGCTACACCTTC.

This clone was counted a few times. The chain couples TRBV5-1 to TRBJ2-2; D is possibly TRBD1 (6 bases). The length of the CDR3 is 15 residues. V lost 4 bases to trimming and J lost 0 bases, with 10 bases between them. Germline V gene lookup returns CDR1 SGHRS and CDR2 YFSETQ. The CDR3 reads CASSPGTSNTGELFF. The CDR3 DNA reads TGCGCCAGCAGCCCCGGGACATCGAACACCGGGGAGCTGTTTTTT.

The chain couples TRBV9 to TRBJ2-2; no clear D. Germline V gives CDR1 SGDLS, CDR2 YYNGEE. CDR3 size: 14 residues. V was shortened by 2 bases and J by 0 bases, with 5 bases between the two germline ends. This CDR3 is CASSVLANTGELFF. The CDR3 DNA sequence: TGTGCCAGCAGCGTCCTCGCGAACACCGGGGAGCTGTTTTTT. The complete variable domain, with remaining parts taken from reference TRBV9 and TRBJ2-2, reads DSGVTQTPKHLITATGQRVTLRCSPRSGDLSVYWYQQSLDQGLQFLIQYYNGEERAKGNILERFSAQQFPDLHSELNLSSLELGDSALYFCASSVLANTGELFFGEGSRLTVL.

This clone was detected a few times. This chain connects TRBV5-1 to TRBJ2-1; TRBD1 matches 7 bases. Per the germline V gene, CDR1 is SGHRS and CDR2 is YFSETQ. The CDR3 totals 15 residues. V lost 0 bases and J lost 6; bases outside the gene matches: 6. The CDR3 spells CASSLGGQGVNEQFF. CDR3 nucleotides: TGCGCCAGCAGCTTGGGTGGGCAGGGGGTCAATGAGCAGTTCTTC.

V gene TRBV4-1 combines with J gene TRBJ2-1; TRBD2 matches at 7 bases. Germline CDR1 MGHRA, CDR2 YSYEKL. The CDR3 totals 16 residues. Unmatched junction bases numbered 10, after V lost 2 bases and J lost 6 bases. The CDR3 DNA reads TGCGCCAGCAGCCAAACCCGGAGTCGGACTAGCAATGAGCAGTTCTTC. Its protein product is CASSQTRSRTSNEQFF.

V and J are TRBV6-5 and TRBJ1-2; 8 bases agree with TRBD1. CDR3 length: 15 residues. The junction had 4 bases not matched to a gene; V was cut back by 0 bases and J by 4 bases. CDR1 is MNHEY, CDR2 SVGAGI, per germline. The DNA for the CDR3 is TGTGCCAGCAGTTACTCACCAGGGGGCGCCTATGGCTACACCTTC. This sequence encodes CASSYSPGGAYGYTF.